The 11 T cell receptor beta chains below all came from one sample that was sequenced in a study of blood T cell repertoires in COVID-19. Repertoires were generated with immunoSEQ multiplex PCR, while TCRdb's copy carries only in-frame clones and drops some. The sample shows some 260,000 clones, about four fifths of them seen only once. Sequenced input: peripheral blood. These receptors were obtained from a man older than 75 with acute or convalescent COVID-19.

The chain combines TRBV18 with TRBJ1-6; 8 bases match TRBD1. CDR3 length equals 16 residues. Germline V gene sequence: CDR1 KGHSH, CDR2 LQKENI. The junction had 4 bases not matched to a gene; V was cut back by 3 bases and J by 3 bases. The CDR3, as DNA: TGTGCCAGCTCACCGACAGGGGACGGCTATAATTCACCCCTCCACTTT. Residues: CASSPTGDGYNSPLHF.

V is TRBV28 and J is TRBJ1-4; the match to TRBD1 covers 9 bases. The CDR3 sequence is 15 residues long. With V trimmed by 2 bases and J by 8 bases, 6 bases remained unmatched. Germline values: CDR1 MDHEN, CDR2 SYDVKM. The CDR3 region is CASSLPTGGSEKLFF. For the CDR3, the DNA is TGTGCCAGCAGTTTACCGACAGGGGGAAGCGAAAAACTGTTTTTT.

This clone came up once. V is TRBV18 and J is TRBJ2-1; 8 nucleotides agree with TRBD1. With 6 bases clipped from V and 1 base from J, the junction kept 5 bases outside the gene matches. Germline loops: CDR1 KGHSH, CDR2 LQKENI. The CDR3 has 15 residues. The CDR3 DNA reads as TGTGCCAGCTCGACCAGGGGGCTGTCCTACAATGAGCAGTTCTTC. Translated, it gives CASSTRGLSYNEQFF. Full variable domain (rest looked up from reference TRBV18 and TRBJ2-1): NAGVMQNPRHLVRRRGQEARLRCSPMKGHSHVYWYRQLPEEGLKFMVYLQKENIIDESGMPKERFSAEFPKEGPSILRIQQVVRGDSAAYFCASSTRGLSYNEQFFGPGTRLTVL.

The chain employs TRBV6-5 and TRBJ1-4, with D possibly TRBD1 on 5 matching bases. Trimming left V 6 bases short and J 8 bases short, with 13 bases between. CDR1 MNHEY and CDR2 SVGAGI come from the germline V gene. There are 13 residues in the CDR3. As DNA, the CDR3 is TGTGCCAGCAGGGGACTTAACCAAGAAAAACTGTTTTTT. It translates to CASRGLNQEKLFF.

The chain combines TRBV5-4 with TRBJ2-1; possibly TRBD1 for D (5 bases). Trimming took off 0 bases at V and 6 bases at J, with 13 bases between the two ends. This CDR3 is built from 15 residues. Germline lookup yields CDR1 SGHNT and CDR2 YYREEE (reference sequence). This CDR3 is CASSLVAVQGNEQFF. CDR3 DNA: TGTGCCAGCAGCTTGGTTGCGGTCCAGGGCAATGAGCAGTTCTTC.

This clone was seen a few times. The J gene is TRBJ1-2, the V gene TRBV7-8; no reliable D call. Between the trimmed V and J ends, which lost 5 bases and 0 bases, there was a span of 7 bases. The CDR3 runs 13 residues. The germline V gene encodes CDR1 SGHVS and CDR2 FQNEAQ. CDR3 sequence reads: CASSLRANYGYTF. CDR3 coding DNA: TGTGCCAGCAGCCTGCGGGCTAACTATGGCTACACCTTC.

The chain uses TRBV6-6 and TRBJ1-6; TRBD1 aligns across 7 bases. The CDR3 has 15 amino acids. The V gene's germline CDR1 is MNHNY and CDR2 SVGAGI (reference sequence). V dropped 5 bases and J dropped 4; count of bases not matched to a gene: 5. In DNA form, the CDR3 reads TGTGCCAGCAGTGACCGGGACAGTTATAATTCACCCCTCCACTTT. Translating gives CASSDRDSYNSPLHF.

The CDR3 here is CASSLVPGNTEAFF. The DNA of the CDR3 is TGCGCCAGCAGCTTGGTCCCAGGGAACACTGAAGCTTTCTTT. V and J are TRBV5-1 and TRBJ1-1, with D uncertain. Germline CDR1 and CDR2: SGHRS and YFSETQ. The V gene lost 0 bases and the J gene lost 1 base, with 7 bases spanning the gap. CDR3 length equals 14 residues.

The chain has TRBV7-9 and TRBJ1-5; TRBD1 agrees at 10 bases. The germline V gene has CDR1 SEHNR and CDR2 FQNEAQ (reference sequence). CDR3 length equals 16 residues. The V gene end was trimmed by 1 base and the J gene end by 4 bases; junction bases not matched to a gene: 4. CDR3: CASSLGQGARNQPQHF. The CDR3 DNA is TGTGCCAGCAGCTTAGGACAGGGGGCGAGAAATCAGCCCCAGCATTTT.

The chain links TRBV6-6 to TRBJ1-5; no clear D. The CDR3 runs to 15 residues. Trimming took 0 bases from V and 3 from J, leaving 9 bases between them. Germline CDR1 reads MNHNY; CDR2 reads SVGAGI (reference sequence). CDR3: CASSYSEQPNQPQHF. The DNA of the CDR3 is TGTGCCAGCAGTTACTCGGAACAGCCCAATCAGCCCCAGCATTTT.

The chain's CDR3 is CASSAGPVGDTQYF. The DNA of the CDR3 is TGTGCCAGTAGTGCGGGCCCGGTTGGAGATACGCAGTATTTT. This sequence joins TRBV19 and TRBJ2-3, with a weak D call TRBD2 (5 bases). V lost 5 bases, J lost 5 bases, and 14 bases lay in between. There are 14 residues in the CDR3. The germline CDR1 and CDR2 sequences are LNHDA and SQIVND (reference sequence).